This TCR beta chain was profiled in a study of blood T cell repertoires in COVID-19. Across the whole study: Donors in the United States, Italy and Spain gave samples during acute or convalescent COVID-19. PBMCs, B-cell-depleted T cells, or T cells were the source of the cDNA or gDNA that made up the material.

The CDR3 consists of 16 residues. The V gene end was trimmed by 3 bases and the J gene end by 0 bases; junction bases not matched to a gene: 6. Germline CDR1 reads MNHEY; CDR2 reads SVGEGT. Per the original data handling: Scientists estimated how many nucleated cells there were by amplifying reference gene primers. Generated by immunoSEQ multiplex PCR, the TCRdb table keeps only in-frame clones and is missing some. V and J calls and clone size are those listed in that table; D and trimming were worked out from the DNA. The sample contains about 140,000 clones, roughly 79% of which appear only once. The sequencing sample was made of peripheral blood. The receptor's source is a woman in her fifties or sixties with acute or convalescent COVID-19. V gene TRBV6-2 or TRBV6-3 combines with J gene TRBJ2-7; 9 bases match TRBD2. CDR3 loop: CASSYRTSVGSYEQYF. CDR3 DNA sequence: TGTGCCAGCAGTTATAGGACTAGCGTGGGCTCCTACGAGCAGTACTTC.